This passage covers 20 T cell receptor beta chains from one sample sequenced in a study of CXCR3-negative and CXCR3-positive naive CD8 T cells. General study points: The study found more hydrophobic TRB CDR3s in CXCR3-positive naive cells than in CXCR3-negative naive cells.

All TRB cDNA libraries came from 5' RACE performed with UMI labels. One entry per CDR3 protein, without DNA, is what TCRdb gives after re-calling the 5' RACE reads. Seen in this sample are 150,000 to 160,000 distinct CDR3 sequences; the ten most common clones hold about 0.48%. No antigen has been assigned to these receptors. Sequenced sample: naive CXCR3+ CD8+ T cells from blood. Subset meaning: CD45RO-CCR7+CD27+CD95- naive CD8+ T cells expressing CXCR3 (TNR3+). These receptors all come from a human donor in good health. Some clones in this sample may be carry-over from other donors' samples.

This chain links TRBV19 with TRBJ1-5; the TCRdb D gene call, TRBD1, has no DNA to confirm it. The CDR3 is 14 amino acids. CDR1 and CDR2 (germline): LNHDA, SQIVND (reference sequence). CDR3 region: CASSPNPGGQPQHF.

J is TRBJ1-1 and V is TRBV6-4; the TCRdb D gene call, TRBD1, has no DNA to confirm it. Germline V gene data show CDR1 as MRHNA and CDR2 as SNTAGT. This CDR3 contains 12 residues. The CDR3 region is CASSPLNTEAFF.

V and J are TRBV9 and TRBJ2-7. CDR1 and CDR2 from the germline V gene are SGDLS and YYNGEE. The CDR3 runs 17 residues. CDR3 loop: CASSLDGTRDFSYEQYF.

V is TRBV9 and J is TRBJ2-7; the TCRdb D gene call, TRBD1, has no DNA to confirm it. The CDR3 extends over 15 amino acids. Germline V gene sequence: CDR1 SGDLS, CDR2 YYNGEE. The CDR3 reads CASSVHGTGSGEQYF.

The V and J genes are TRBV7-9 and TRBJ2-5; TCRdb's assignment of TRBD1 cannot be checked, as there is no DNA. The germline gives CDR1 SEHNR, CDR2 FQNEAQ (reference sequence). CDR3 size: 14 residues. The CDR3 spells CASSAPGSQETQYF.

This sequence joins TRBV3-1 and TRBJ1-1; as DNA is missing, the TRBD1 call by TCRdb cannot be tested. Germline CDR1 LGHDT, CDR2 YNNKEL (reference sequence). The CDR3 runs 19 residues. This chain's CDR3 is CASSQEAGTGDIPNTEAFF.

V and J are TRBV7-9 and TRBJ2-3. CDR1 is SEHNR, CDR2 FQNEAQ, per germline (reference sequence). The CDR3 loop spans 14 amino acids. CDR3 sequence reads: CASSFSKSTDTQYF.

J is TRBJ2-1 and V is TRBV18. The CDR3 loop spans 16 amino acids. In germline, CDR1 is KGHSH, CDR2 LQKENI. CDR3 residues: CASSPLIESAYNEQFF.

The genes are TRBV29-1 and TRBJ2-5. The CDR3 totals 11 residues. Germline V gene sequence: CDR1 SQVTM, CDR2 ANQGSEA. CDR3 sequence reads: CSVVLGETQYF.

J is TRBJ2-1 and V is TRBV5-1; TCRdb indicates TRBD2, and absent DNA this call remains unverified. CDR3 length: 16 residues. CDR1 SGHRS and CDR2 YFSETQ come from the germline V gene. The CDR3 protein is CASSLYVGPPNNEQFF.

The J gene is TRBJ1-2, the V gene TRBV2; without DNA, the TCRdb call of TRBD1 cannot be checked. CDR1 and CDR2 from the germline V gene are SNHLY and FYNNEI. The CDR3 spans 15 residues. This chain's CDR3 is CASRTGTKANYGYTF.

J is TRBJ1-2 and V is TRBV10-3; TCRdb names TRBD1, which stays unverified in the absence of DNA. The germline V gene encodes CDR1 ENHRY and CDR2 SYGVKD. The CDR3 runs 18 residues. This CDR3 is CAIRGDQTGTGGDYGYTF.

The rearrangement joins TRBV10-1 to TRBJ2-2. Germline V gene data show CDR1 as WNHNN and CDR2 as SYGVQD (reference sequence). The CDR3 loop spans 12 amino acids. The CDR3 protein is CASRDGSGELFF.

The chain is built from TRBV7-9 and TRBJ2-5; without DNA, the TCRdb call of TRBD2 cannot be checked. The CDR3 loop spans 14 amino acids. Germline V lookup: CDR1 SEHNR, CDR2 FQNEAQ (reference sequence). CDR3 sequence: CASSTGLYQETQYF.

The V and J genes are TRBV9 and TRBJ2-1; TCRdb picks TRBD1, but there is no DNA to check that call. Germline values: CDR1 SGDLS, CDR2 YYNGEE. This CDR3 has 13 amino acids. The CDR3 sequence is CASSTRGYDEQFF.

The chain couples TRBV11-2 to TRBJ2-3; the D call of TRBD1 rests on TCRdb alone, since no DNA is present to check it. CDR3 length: 15 amino acids. Germline V gives CDR1 SGHAT, CDR2 FQNNGV. CDR3 protein: CASSFGGSFTDTQYF.

The V gene is TRBV21-1, the J gene TRBJ2-1; checking the TCRdb D call of TRBD1 is not possible without DNA. TRBV21-1 is an annotated pseudogene. The CDR3 is 14 amino acids. The CDR3 reads CASSKVRGIDEQFF.

J is TRBJ1-6 and V is TRBV10-3; absent DNA, TCRdb's TRBD1 call cannot be checked. Looked up from germline, CDR1 is ENHRY and CDR2 is SYGVKD. The CDR3 is made up of 13 amino acids. CDR3 sequence reads: CAISEGGKSPLHF.

The rearrangement joins TRBV5-1 to TRBJ2-7; TCRdb's D call of TRBD2 is untestable without DNA. Germline V gene data show CDR1 as SGHRS and CDR2 as YFSETQ. The CDR3 is 15 amino acids. CDR3 amino acids: CASSLGSGGPYEQYF.

The V and J genes are TRBV28 and TRBJ2-7; TCRdb gives TRBD1 as the D gene, but with no DNA this cannot be confirmed. Germline values: CDR1 MDHEN, CDR2 SYDVKM. The CDR3 runs to 14 residues. CDR3 amino acids: CASSGGRGDYEQYF.